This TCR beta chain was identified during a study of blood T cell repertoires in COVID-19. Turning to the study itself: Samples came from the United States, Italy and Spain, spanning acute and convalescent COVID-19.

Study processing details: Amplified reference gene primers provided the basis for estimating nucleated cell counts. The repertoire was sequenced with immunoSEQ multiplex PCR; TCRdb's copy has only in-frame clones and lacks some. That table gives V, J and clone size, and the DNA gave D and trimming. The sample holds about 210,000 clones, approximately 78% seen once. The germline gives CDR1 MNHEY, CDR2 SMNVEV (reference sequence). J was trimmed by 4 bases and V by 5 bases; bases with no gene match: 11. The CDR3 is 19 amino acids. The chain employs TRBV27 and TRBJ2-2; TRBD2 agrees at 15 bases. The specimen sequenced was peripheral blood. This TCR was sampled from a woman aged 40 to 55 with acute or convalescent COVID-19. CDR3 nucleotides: TGTGCCAGCAGTCCGCCGGGACTAGCGGGAGGATTTGGCACCGGGGAGCTGTTTTTT. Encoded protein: CASSPPGLAGGFGTGELFF.